Below are 10 T cell receptor beta chains sequenced from a single sample in a study of molecular identifiers for immune sequencing clone quantification (dated 2018 in TCRdb). Receptor libraries were prepared by PCR. The sequencer listed for this sample is Illumina HiSeq 4000. The raw public reads went through TCRdb reprocessing: fastp at Q25, MiXCR clone calling, in-frame beta chains kept. Each entry is one CDR3 protein sequence, shown with its most common DNA and genes. The sample has 300,000 to 400,000 distinct CDR3 sequences on record, about a fifth of them singletons. The ten largest clones capture approximately 0.83% of the sample. The sequencing sample was made of naive CD8+ T cells from blood, with Jurkat cell RNA spiked in. Sample cell subset or site, as interpreted from the label and publication: FACS-sorted CD8+CD4-CCR7+CD45RA+ naive T cells. Every receptor here comes from a human donor in good health. Some libraries in this study had Jurkat cell RNA spiked in.

This clonotype was found a few times. The rearrangement joins TRBV23-1 to TRBJ2-7, with TRBD2 identical over 8 bases. TRBV23-1 is an ORF; its function is uncertain. The CDR3 loop spans 14 amino acids. J was trimmed by 6 bases and V by 0 bases; bases with no gene match: 4. CDR3: CASSQSVAGSEQYF. The CDR3, as DNA: TGCGCCAGCAGTCAATCCGTAGCGGGGTCCGAGCAGTACTTC.

This clonotype was seen only a few times. The chain joins TRBV20-1 to TRBJ2-7; D is ambiguous. V shed 0 bases and J shed 5 bases, with 11 bases lying between them. The V gene's germline CDR1 is DFQATT and CDR2 SNEGSKA (reference sequence). This CDR3 is 13 amino acids long. The CDR3 DNA reads TGCAGTGCTAGAGATCGTGGGTTGGACGAGCAGTACTTC. It codes for CSARDRGLDEQYF.

The chain employs TRBV29-1 and TRBJ2-2; 10 nucleotides match TRBD1. The CDR3 extends over 15 amino acids. V shed 2 bases and J 7 bases; nucleotides not matched to a gene: 7. The V gene's germline CDR1 is SQVTM and CDR2 ANQGSEA. The chain's CDR3 is CSVELGTGVLGELFF. CDR3 DNA: TGCAGCGTTGAATTGGGGACAGGGGTTCTCGGGGAGCTGTTTTTT.

In its sample, this clonotype was seen many times. V gene TRBV27 combines with J gene TRBJ2-7, with a weak D call TRBD2 (6 bases). Looked up from germline, CDR1 is MNHEY and CDR2 is SMNVEV (reference sequence). This CDR3 contains 13 residues. V dropped 2 bases and J dropped 6 bases, with 11 bases sitting between them. The CDR3 region is CASSLAGPGEQYF. As DNA, the CDR3 is TGTGCCAGCAGTTTAGCGGGGCCGGGCGAGCAGTACTTC.

This clonotype was found many times. The chain links TRBV28 to TRBJ2-7, with 8 bases lining up with TRBD1. V was pared by 5 bases and J by 3 bases, with 9 bases of the junction left unmatched. The CDR3 loop spans 15 amino acids. Germline CDR1 reads MDHEN; CDR2 reads SYDVKM. The CDR3 nucleotides are TGTGCCAGCAGTCCGCGCGGGACAGGACGCTACGAGCAGTACTTC. This codes for CASSPRGTGRYEQYF.

This clonotype was observed a handful of times. The chain couples TRBV3-1 to TRBJ2-1; D is perhaps TRBD1 or TRBD2 (8 bases each). The germline V gene encodes CDR1 LGHDT and CDR2 YNNKEL (reference sequence). The ends were cut back, 6 bases at V and 5 bases at J, with 20 bases in the middle. CDR3 length equals 16 residues. CDR3: CASRGRGPGLDNEQFF. In nucleotides, the CDR3 is TGTGCCAGCAGAGGCAGGGGGCCGGGACTAGACAATGAGCAGTTCTTC.

This clonotype has at least ten counts. The chain links TRBV20-1 to TRBJ2-3; D remains unclear. The CDR3 covers 12 residues. From germline, CDR1 is DFQATT and CDR2 SNEGSKA (reference sequence). V lost 2 bases to trimming and J lost 10 bases, with 13 bases between them. The CDR3 reads CSARYLSLAQYF. The CDR3 DNA follows: TGCAGTGCTAGATACCTATCATTGGCGCAGTATTTT.

This clonotype was detected many times. This chain joins TRBV28 and TRBJ2-7; no definite D call. The CDR3 sequence is 13 residues long. Deletions cut 2 bases from V and 4 bases from J, with 9 bases between. Germline V CDR1 and CDR2: MDHEN, SYDVKM. In nucleotides, the CDR3 is TGTGCCAGCAGTTTAGTGGAGAAGTACGAGCAGTACTTC. Translating it yields CASSLVEKYEQYF.

This clonotype appeared many times. The V call is TRBV6-4, the J call TRBJ2-4, with 11 bases matching TRBD1. With V trimmed by 6 bases and J by 6 bases, 4 bases remained unmatched. Germline assignment: CDR1 MRHNA and CDR2 SNTAGT. The CDR3 covers 14 residues. The CDR3 region is CASSPGTGGNIQYF. CDR3 nucleotide sequence: TGTGCCAGCAGCCCCGGGACAGGGGGAAACATTCAGTACTTC.

With respect to this clonotype: Since a much larger clone is just one base distant, this may be a read error. Here the CDR3 omits its conserved ending phenylalanine or tryptophan, so a read error is the likely source. The chain carries TRBV28 and TRBJ2-7; D not certain. There are 15 residues in the CDR3. Germline CDR1 reads MDHEN; CDR2 reads SYDVKM. With 5 bases removed from V and 2 bases from J, the gap between germline ends came to 16 bases. The CDR3 region is CASSNPYLAPYEQYL. In DNA form, the CDR3 reads TGTGCCAGCAGTAATCCCTATCTGGCCCCCTACGAGCAGTACCTC.